This T cell receptor (beta chain) stems from a study of CD8 T cells in ankylosing spondylitis (dated by TCRdb to the late 2010s). Looking at the study overall: To find TCR variants linked to disease, the study profiled T cell receptor beta repertoires in ankylosing spondylitis patients and healthy donors. The full study cohort comprised 25 ankylosing spondylitis patients and 110 or so healthy donors. Peripheral blood samples were taken, and synovial fluid was additionally collected from ankylosing spondylitis patients. The paper as a whole reports these results and caveats: Some of the motif variants had been reported before in the synovial fluid and blood of reactive arthritis patients, a finding that suggests common disease-initiation mechanisms. Blood from ankylosing spondylitis patients appeared to be characterized by a TCR beta motif made up of seven or eight highly homologous amino acid variants. The disease-linked clones were reported to be significantly enriched in matched synovial fluid samples from ankylosing spondylitis patients. The disease-linked clones had a CD8+ phenotype and were found at relatively low frequencies in peripheral blood.

Sequencer: Illumina HiSeq 2500. Quantitative 5'-RACE with molecular barcodes was used to prepare TCR beta libraries. For the original study's pipeline: A new computational method, built on a probabilistic model of VDJ rearrangement, was used to identify disease-linked TCR variants. TCRdb reprocessed the public reads (quality trimming at Q25 with fastp, clone calling with MiXCR) and kept in-frame beta chains. Entries are consolidated by CDR3 protein sequence, retaining the most common genes and DNA. The V and J calls here are based on TCRdb, not the publication. A total of some 840,000 distinct CDR3 sequences appear in this sample, over 9.5% of them only once. The top ten constitute 0.51% of the sample. Comments on this clonotype: Its antigen remains undetermined. No much larger clonotype is one base removed from it; base qualities were not supplied.

Taken from the germline V gene, the CDR1 and CDR2 loops are MNHEY and SVGEGT. V lost 7 bases and J lost 5 bases; the stretch between them is 15 bases long. Inclusive of the bounding cysteine and phenylalanine, the CDR3 is 14 residues long. Of the read, only the CDR3 DNA is kept; its 42 bases are in frame from base 1. The sequencing input was blood, either unsorted or a sorted T cell fraction (not recorded which). The rearranged chain carries TRBV6-2 or TRBV6-3 and TRBJ1-5; no confident D gene assignment can be made. The receptor was isolated from a male donor with ankylosing spondylitis. DNA sequence: TGTGCCAGCACCCCGGTAAGGAGAGATCAGCCCCAGCATTTT. This yields the protein CASTPVRRDQPQHF.